A selection of T cell receptor beta chains follows, all from one sample in a study of cytomegalovirus exposure and HLA in healthy donors. Generated by immunoSEQ multiplex PCR, the TCRdb table keeps only in-frame clones and is missing some. The sample shows roughly 180,000 clones, 9.5% of them seen only once. Sequencing was performed on PBMCs. The receptors here all came from a woman aged 25 to 39 in good health and CMV-seropositive. CDR3s include the opening cysteine and the closing phenylalanine or tryptophan. Fields, in order: D gene, V gene, J gene, clone size, CDR3 DNA, CDR3 protein. A D gene is named only where the DNA matches it firmly. Expanded clones get a size class; other rows say once, few or many, or leave the size out.

d_call: TRBD2
v_call: TRBV4-1
j_call: TRBJ2-1
clone_size: few
cdr3_nt: TGCGCCAGCAGCCAAACGGGACTAGCGGGCTCCTACAATGAGCAGTTCTTC
cdr3_aa: CASSQTGLAGSYNEQFF

d_call: -
v_call: TRBV13
j_call: TRBJ1-1
clone_size: -
cdr3_nt: TGTGCCAGCAGCCGACGGACTATGAACATTGAAGCTTTCTTT
cdr3_aa: CASSRRTMNIEAFF

d_call: -
v_call: TRBV5-4
j_call: TRBJ2-7
clone_size: -
cdr3_nt: TGTGCCCGCAGCTTGGGAGGGGGTTCATACGAGCAGTACTTC
cdr3_aa: CARSLGGGSYEQYF

d_call: -
v_call: TRBV19
j_call: TRBJ2-1
clone_size: few
cdr3_nt: TGTGCCAGTAGCCGAGACACCTACGCCTACAATGAGCAGTTCTTC
cdr3_aa: CASSRDTYAYNEQFF

d_call: TRBD1
v_call: TRBV5-1
j_call: TRBJ1-1
clone_size: -
cdr3_nt: TGCGCCAGCAGCCTAAACCGACAGGGGGCGTGGACTGAAGCTTTCTTT
cdr3_aa: CASSLNRQGAWTEAFF

d_call: -
v_call: TRBV4-1
j_call: TRBJ2-4
clone_size: -
cdr3_nt: TGCGCCAGCAGCCAACCTCCGAGAGGGGGCGGGACAGCCAAAAACATTCAGTACTTC
cdr3_aa: CASSQPPRGGGTAKNIQYF

d_call: TRBD1
v_call: TRBV9
j_call: TRBJ2-7
clone_size: -
cdr3_nt: TGTGCCAGCAGCGTACGGGGGGACAGGGGGGACGAGCAGTACTTC
cdr3_aa: CASSVRGDRGDEQYF

d_call: TRBD1
v_call: TRBV11-3
j_call: TRBJ2-5
clone_size: few
cdr3_nt: TGTGCCAGCAGCGGGGGACAGGGGGCGGGAGAGACCCAGTACTTC
cdr3_aa: CASSGGQGAGETQYF

d_call: -
v_call: TRBV5-3
j_call: TRBJ1-2
clone_size: -
cdr3_nt: TGTGCCAGAAGCTTGGCCGGGGACTATGGCTACACCTTC
cdr3_aa: CARSLAGDYGYTF

d_call: TRBD1
v_call: TRBV29-1
j_call: TRBJ2-7
clone_size: -
cdr3_nt: TGCAGCGTTGGGACAGGTCGCACCTACGAGCAGTACTTC
cdr3_aa: CSVGTGRTYEQYF

d_call: TRBD2
v_call: TRBV9
j_call: TRBJ2-1
clone_size: once
cdr3_nt: TGTGCCAGCAGCCCCCGACTAGCGGGAGGGATGGACAATGAGCAGTTCTTC
cdr3_aa: CASSPRLAGGMDNEQFF

d_call: -
v_call: TRBV6-5
j_call: TRBJ2-5
clone_size: few
cdr3_nt: TGTGCCAGCAGTCGGACCCGGGGAGAGACCCAGTACTTC
cdr3_aa: CASSRTRGETQYF

d_call: -
v_call: TRBV2
j_call: TRBJ1-1
clone_size: -
cdr3_nt: TGTGCCAGCAGTGAGCAGGGGATTGACACTGAAGCTTTCTTT
cdr3_aa: CASSEQGIDTEAFF

d_call: TRBD1
v_call: TRBV6-5
j_call: TRBJ1-2
clone_size: -
cdr3_nt: TGTGCCAGCAGTGGGAGGACAGGGGGCTATGGCTACACCTTC
cdr3_aa: CASSGRTGGYGYTF

d_call: -
v_call: TRBV7-2
j_call: TRBJ1-5
clone_size: -
cdr3_nt: TGTGCCAGCAGTTCCGTCTGGGGGGGCCATCAGCCCCAGCATTTT
cdr3_aa: CASSSVWGGHQPQHF

d_call: -
v_call: TRBV19
j_call: TRBJ1-2
clone_size: -
cdr3_nt: TGTGCCAGTAGTATCGCGGCAGAGGCTAACTATGGCTACACCTTC
cdr3_aa: CASSIAAEANYGYTF

d_call: -
v_call: TRBV5-6
j_call: TRBJ1-2
clone_size: few
cdr3_nt: TGTGCCAGCAGCTTGGGACTTACCTATGGCTACACCTTC
cdr3_aa: CASSLGLTYGYTF

d_call: -
v_call: TRBV9
j_call: TRBJ1-2
clone_size: few
cdr3_nt: TGTGCCAGCAGCGTAGAAACAGGGCAGGAAAACTATGGCTACACCTTC
cdr3_aa: CASSVETGQENYGYTF

d_call: TRBD1
v_call: TRBV6-5
j_call: TRBJ1-5
clone_size: few
cdr3_nt: TGTGCCAGCAGGAGAACGGGACAGGGTAATCAGCCCCAGCATTTT
cdr3_aa: CASRRTGQGNQPQHF

d_call: -
v_call: TRBV5-1
j_call: TRBJ2-3
clone_size: -
cdr3_nt: TGCGCCAGCAGCAGTCCAGACACAGATACGCAGTATTTT
cdr3_aa: CASSSPDTDTQYF

d_call: TRBD1
v_call: TRBV4-2
j_call: TRBJ1-1
clone_size: -
cdr3_nt: TGTGCCAGCAGCCTACAGGGGGCGGGAACTGAAGCTTTCTTT
cdr3_aa: CASSLQGAGTEAFF

d_call: -
v_call: TRBV7-2
j_call: TRBJ2-1
clone_size: -
cdr3_nt: TGTGCCAGCAGCTTTAGCTGGAGGGCGGATGAGCAGTTCTTC
cdr3_aa: CASSFSWRADEQFF

d_call: TRBD2
v_call: TRBV5-1
j_call: TRBJ2-1
clone_size: few
cdr3_nt: TGCGCCAGCGGACTAGCGGGAGTCAATGAGCAGTTCTTC
cdr3_aa: CASGLAGVNEQFF

d_call: -
v_call: TRBV9
j_call: TRBJ1-2
clone_size: -
cdr3_nt: TGTGCCAGCAGAAGGGGAAACTATGGCTACACCTTC
cdr3_aa: CASRRGNYGYTF

d_call: -
v_call: TRBV5-1
j_call: TRBJ1-5
clone_size: -
cdr3_nt: TGCGCCAGCTCCGACTCTGGGACATTAAGGGTTATGTTGAATCAGCCCCAGCATTTT
cdr3_aa: CASSDSGTLRVMLNQPQHF

d_call: -
v_call: TRBV4-1
j_call: TRBJ2-3
clone_size: few
cdr3_nt: TGCGCCAGCAGCCTAGCGGAGAGCACAGATACGCAGTATTTT
cdr3_aa: CASSLAESTDTQYF

d_call: TRBD2
v_call: TRBV15
j_call: TRBJ2-5
clone_size: -
cdr3_nt: TGTGCCACCACAACTAGCGGGAGTTCGGAGACCCAGTACTTC
cdr3_aa: CATTTSGSSETQYF

d_call: -
v_call: TRBV5-1
j_call: TRBJ2-7
clone_size: few
cdr3_nt: TGCGCCAGCAGCCCCGGGTCTAACCTCTACGAGCAGTACTTC
cdr3_aa: CASSPGSNLYEQYF

d_call: -
v_call: TRBV10-2
j_call: TRBJ2-1
clone_size: few
cdr3_nt: TGCGCCAGCAGTAGCGTCGGCTACAATGAGCAGTTCTTC
cdr3_aa: CASSSVGYNEQFF

d_call: TRBD1
v_call: TRBV4-2
j_call: TRBJ1-5
clone_size: few
cdr3_nt: TGTGCCAGCAGCCAAGAAGGGACAGGGCTTGATAGCAATCAGCCCCAGCATTTT
cdr3_aa: CASSQEGTGLDSNQPQHF

d_call: -
v_call: TRBV11-2
j_call: TRBJ2-7
clone_size: -
cdr3_nt: TGTGCCAGCAGCTTACAGGGATCCTACGAGCAGTACTTC
cdr3_aa: CASSLQGSYEQYF

d_call: -
v_call: TRBV30
j_call: TRBJ2-5
clone_size: -
cdr3_nt: TGTGCCTGGACGGCCTGGGAGGACGGGGAGACCCAGTACTTC
cdr3_aa: CAWTAWEDGETQYF

d_call: -
v_call: TRBV5-6
j_call: TRBJ2-2
clone_size: few
cdr3_nt: TGTGCCAGCAGCCTCTTCCAGGGGCCCGGGGAGCTGTTTTTT
cdr3_aa: CASSLFQGPGELFF

d_call: -
v_call: TRBV9
j_call: TRBJ1-1
clone_size: -
cdr3_nt: TGTGCCAGCAGCCCCCAGTCATTCCATTCTGAAGCTTTCTTT
cdr3_aa: CASSPQSFHSEAFF

d_call: -
v_call: TRBV6-1
j_call: TRBJ2-4
clone_size: few
cdr3_nt: TGTGCCAGCAAAACAAGGGAGGTCAAAAACATTCAGTACTTC
cdr3_aa: CASKTREVKNIQYF

d_call: -
v_call: TRBV9
j_call: TRBJ2-3
clone_size: -
cdr3_nt: TGTGCCAGCAGCGCACGACTTGTACTTGGCACAGATACGCAGTATTTT
cdr3_aa: CASSARLVLGTDTQYF

d_call: -
v_call: TRBV5-1
j_call: TRBJ2-5
clone_size: few
cdr3_nt: TGCGCCAGCAGCTCACCTGGCGGCGGAGAGACCCAGTACTTC
cdr3_aa: CASSSPGGGETQYF

d_call: -
v_call: TRBV9
j_call: TRBJ2-1
clone_size: once
cdr3_nt: TGTGCCAGCAGCGCAACCGGGACAAGCTCCTACAATGAGCAGTTCTTC
cdr3_aa: CASSATGTSSYNEQFF

d_call: TRBD2
v_call: TRBV7-3
j_call: TRBJ2-1
clone_size: -
cdr3_nt: TGTGCCAGCAGCCCACTAGCGGGAGGTTACAATGAGCAGTTCTTC
cdr3_aa: CASSPLAGGYNEQFF

d_call: -
v_call: TRBV7-2
j_call: TRBJ2-2
clone_size: -
cdr3_nt: TGTGCCAGCAGCTTCCGGACAGTCGGAAACACCGGGGAGCTGTTTTTT
cdr3_aa: CASSFRTVGNTGELFF

d_call: -
v_call: TRBV2
j_call: TRBJ2-6
clone_size: -
cdr3_nt: TGTGCCAGCAGTGAAGGAATAGGAGTCTCTGGGGCCAACGTCCTGACTTTC
cdr3_aa: CASSEGIGVSGANVLTF